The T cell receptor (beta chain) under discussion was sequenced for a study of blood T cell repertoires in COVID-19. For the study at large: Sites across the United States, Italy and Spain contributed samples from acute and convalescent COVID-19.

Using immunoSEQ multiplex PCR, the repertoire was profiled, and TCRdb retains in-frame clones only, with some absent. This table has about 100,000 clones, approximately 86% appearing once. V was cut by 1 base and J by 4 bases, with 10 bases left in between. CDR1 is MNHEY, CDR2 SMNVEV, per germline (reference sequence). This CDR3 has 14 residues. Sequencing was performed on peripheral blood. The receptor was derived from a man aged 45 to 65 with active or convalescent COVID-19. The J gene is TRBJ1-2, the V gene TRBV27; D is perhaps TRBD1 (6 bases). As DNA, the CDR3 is TGTGCCAGCAGTTTATTGGCAGGGGTCTATGGCTACACCTTC. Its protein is CASSLLAGVYGYTF.